The rows below give T cell receptor beta chains drawn from one sample of a study of PD-1 blockade in classical Hodgkin lymphoma. Clones were read by immunoSEQ multiplex PCR, and TCRdb kept only the in-frame ones, dropping some. Of 13,000 or so clones listed, 70% to 85% are singletons. The sample here was CD4+ T cells from blood, taken before the fourth cycle of nivolumab. The receptors shown here come from a human donor with classical Hodgkin lymphoma. CDR3s include the opening cysteine and the closing phenylalanine or tryptophan. D genes are given only for firm matches. The listing skips clone size in some rows; elsewhere it reads once, few, many or a size class.

D gene	V gene	J gene	clone size	CDR3 DNA	CDR3 protein
NA	TRBV14	TRBJ2-5	NA	TGTGCCAGCAGCCAAGATCGTATTAGCGGAATTCAAGAGACCCAGTACTTC	CASSQDRISGIQETQYF
TRBD2	TRBV5-1	TRBJ2-1	NA	TGCGCCAGCAGCTGGGGACTAGCGGGCCTCTCCTACAATGAGCAGTTCTTC	CASSWGLAGLSYNEQFF
TRBD1	TRBV2	TRBJ1-6	NA	TGTGCCAGCGACAGGGGGACACCCCTCCACTTT	CASDRGTPLHF
NA	TRBV6-1	TRBJ1-2	NA	TGTGCCACCCAGGTTCGGGGGCGAGGAGTAGGCTACACCTTC	CATQVRGRGVGYTF
NA	TRBV4-1	TRBJ1-2	NA	TGCGCCAGCAGCCAAGCTGTCTCCCTTACCTATGGCTACACCTTC	CASSQAVSLTYGYTF
NA	TRBV5-1	TRBJ2-3	NA	TGCGCCAGCAGCTTGGCCGGAGCGGGCACAGATACGCAGTATTTT	CASSLAGAGTDTQYF
NA	TRBV11-2	TRBJ2-3	once	TGTGCCAGCAGCTTCCGCAGGTTCGATACGCAGTATTTT	CASSFRRFDTQYF
NA	TRBV4-1	TRBJ2-1	once	TGCGCCAGCAGCCACTCTAGATACTACAATGAGCAGTTCTTC	CASSHSRYYNEQFF
TRBD1	TRBV10-3	TRBJ1-2	few	TGTGCCATCAGCGACAGGGGGCAAGCTAACTATGGCTACACCTTC	CAISDRGQANYGYTF
NA	TRBV7-9	TRBJ1-1	once	TGTGCCAGCAGCTCCACAGGCAAGGGATTGAACACTGAAGCTTTCTTT	CASSSTGKGLNTEAFF
NA	TRBV2	TRBJ2-5	NA	TGTGCCAGCCGCGTTGAAGAGACCCAGTACTTC	CASRVEETQYF
NA	TRBV7-9	TRBJ2-2	few	TGTGCCAGCAGCGACGTTAGGGGGGAGCTGTTTTTT	CASSDVRGELFF
TRBD1	TRBV27	TRBJ2-7	NA	TGTGCCAGCAGTTTTAGGGACAGGGCTAGGGGCGAGCAGTACTTC	CASSFRDRARGEQYF
NA	TRBV12-5	TRBJ1-6	NA	TGTGCTAGTGGTGTAGGATTCGACTATAATTCACCCCTCCACTTT	CASGVGFDYNSPLHF
TRBD1	TRBV5-4	TRBJ2-3	NA	TGTGCCAGCAGCTTGCCGGGACAGGGGACAGATACGCAGTATTTT	CASSLPGQGTDTQYF
NA	TRBV5-1	TRBJ2-5	NA	TGCGCCAGCAGCCAACGGACAGGACTACAAGAGACCCAGTACTTC	CASSQRTGLQETQYF
NA	TRBV6-5	TRBJ1-6	few	TGTGCCAGCAGTTCCACGGGGGAAAACGGTCGATCACCCCTCCACTTT	CASSSTGENGRSPLHF
NA	TRBV4-1	TRBJ1-2	NA	TGCGCCAGCAGCCAAGTAATTAGACAGACTGGCTACACCTTC	CASSQVIRQTGYTF
NA	TRBV29-1	TRBJ1-4	NA	TGCAGCGTTGTCAGTGCCCCCTTCCAAGGAAAACTGTTTTTT	CSVVSAPFQGKLFF
TRBD2	TRBV7-3	TRBJ2-1	NA	TGTGCCAGCAGCCCCGGGACTAGCGGAAACAATGAGCAGTTCTTC	CASSPGTSGNNEQFF
NA	TRBV6-1	TRBJ1-5	NA	TGTGCCAGCAGTGAAGCGAGGGGGTATCTGCCCCAGCATTTT	CASSEARGYLPQHF
TRBD2	TRBV28	TRBJ2-5	NA	TGTGCCAGCAGTTTAAGTAGTGCGGGAGGGCCCCAAGAGACCCAGTACTTC	CASSLSSAGGPQETQYF
TRBD2	TRBV4-1	TRBJ2-1	NA	TGCGCCAGCAGCCCTTTCGGGACTACTTACAATGAGCAGTTCTTC	CASSPFGTTYNEQFF
NA	TRBV7-8	TRBJ2-5	NA	TGTGCCAGCAGCTTACAGGAGGGGGAGACCCAGTACTTC	CASSLQEGETQYF
NA	TRBV11-3	TRBJ1-5	NA	TGTGCCAGCAGCTTACGGTTAACCGGACAGCTAAAGGGCAATCAGCCCCAGCATTTT	CASSLRLTGQLKGNQPQHF
NA	TRBV2	TRBJ1-5	NA	TGTGCCAGCAGAACAGGGTCGGGGCCTGTTGGGCCCCAGCATTTT	CASRTGSGPVGPQHF
TRBD1	TRBV28	TRBJ1-5	NA	TGTGCCAGCAGTTTCCCTCGGGGGACAGGGGTAAACATCAATCAGCCCCAGCATTTT	CASSFPRGTGVNINQPQHF
NA	TRBV7-9	TRBJ2-5	few	TGTGCCAGCAGCTTACGAGGGAAAGAGACCCAGTACTTC	CASSLRGKETQYF
NA	TRBV10-3	TRBJ1-1	NA	TGTGCCATCAGCTCCCCGACGGTAACCGCGAACACTGAAGCTTTCTTT	CAISSPTVTANTEAFF
NA	TRBV5-5	TRBJ2-2	NA	TGTGCCAGCAGCTTGGGGGTTTACAACACCGGGGAGCTGTTTTTT	CASSLGVYNTGELFF
TRBD1	TRBV7-7	TRBJ1-3	NA	TGTGCCAGCAGCTTTAATCCCCTGACAGGGATCTCTGGAAACACCATATATTTT	CASSFNPLTGISGNTIYF
NA	TRBV5-5	TRBJ2-7	NA	TGTGCCAGCAGCTTGGGGGGACGGTACGAGCAGTACTTC	CASSLGGRYEQYF
TRBD1	TRBV28	TRBJ1-2	NA	TGTGCCAGCAGCACAACAGGGGCAAGAGGCTACACCTTC	CASSTTGARGYTF
TRBD2	TRBV4-3	TRBJ2-3	NA	TGCGCCAGCAGCCTAAGCCTTCTAGCGGGGGGGTTGGGCCGAAGGGGAGATACGCAGTATTTT	CASSLSLLAGGLGRRGDTQYF
TRBD1	TRBV7-9	TRBJ1-6	NA	TGTGCCAGCAGCTCCGGACAGGGCGGATCCTATAATTCACCCCTCCACTTT	CASSSGQGGSYNSPLHF
NA	TRBV7-2	TRBJ2-4	few	TGTGCCAGCAGCTCAGGAGTCATTCAGTACTTC	CASSSGVIQYF
NA	TRBV19	TRBJ2-7	NA	TGTGCCAGTAGCCCAAAAGGGACCTACGAGCAGTACTTC	CASSPKGTYEQYF
NA	TRBV14	TRBJ1-2	few	TGTGCCAGCAGCCGGGACAACTATGGCTACACCTTC	CASSRDNYGYTF
NA	TRBV10-3	TRBJ2-7	few	TGTGCCATCAGTGAGTTTCGGGGTCCAACCTACGAGCAGTACTTC	CAISEFRGPTYEQYF
NA	TRBV4-2	TRBJ2-7	once	TGTGCCAGCAGCCAAGGGGGGGAAAGAAACTACGAGCAGTACTTC	CASSQGGERNYEQYF